This TCR beta chain derives from a study of cytomegalovirus exposure and HLA in healthy donors. On the study more broadly: As an earlier analysis found, 150 million to 200 million T cells yielded about 120 million unique TCR beta sequences. Study findings and constraints: A highly shared variant cluster was judged a likely technical artifact. In a later analysis, across HLA loci, associated TCR counts were highest for DRB1, lowest for HLA-C.

This clone was recorded only once. The antigen remains unidentified. The CDR3 has 16 amino acids. V lost 5 bases, J lost 0 bases, and 9 bases stayed unmatched. Germline assignment: CDR1 MNHEY and CDR2 SMNVEV (reference sequence). Amplification used 60 Vbeta primers and 13 Jbeta primers. TCRdb's copy holds only in-frame clones and misses some; the assay was immunoSEQ multiplex PCR. Of about 190,000 clones listed, roughly 84% are singletons. This TCR was sampled from a boy aged 5-17 years in good health and CMV-seronegative. This chain links TRBV27 with TRBJ1-1; 7 bases fit TRBD1. The sample taken for sequencing was PBMCs. For the CDR3, the DNA is TGTGCCAGCAGTCGGGGCGCACAGGGGCTGAACACTGAAGCTTTCTTT. Translating gives CASSRGAQGLNTEAFF.